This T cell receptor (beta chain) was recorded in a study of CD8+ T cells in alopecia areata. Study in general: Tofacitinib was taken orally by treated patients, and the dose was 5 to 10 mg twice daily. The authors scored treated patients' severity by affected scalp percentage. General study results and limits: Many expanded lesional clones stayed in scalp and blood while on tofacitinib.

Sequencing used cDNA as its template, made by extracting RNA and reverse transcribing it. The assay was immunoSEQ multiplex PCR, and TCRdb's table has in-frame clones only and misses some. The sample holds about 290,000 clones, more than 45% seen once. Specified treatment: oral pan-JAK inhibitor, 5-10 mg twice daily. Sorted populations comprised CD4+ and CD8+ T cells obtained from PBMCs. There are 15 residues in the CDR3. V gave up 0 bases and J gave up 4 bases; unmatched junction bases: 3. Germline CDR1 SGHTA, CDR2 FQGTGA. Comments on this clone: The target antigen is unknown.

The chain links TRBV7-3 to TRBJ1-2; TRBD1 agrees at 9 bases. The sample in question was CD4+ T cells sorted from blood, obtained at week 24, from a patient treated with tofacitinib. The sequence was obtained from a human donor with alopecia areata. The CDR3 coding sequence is TGTGCCAGCAGCTTAACGGGACAGGGAGGCTATGGCTACACCTTC. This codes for CASSLTGQGGYGYTF. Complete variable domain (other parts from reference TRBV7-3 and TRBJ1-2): GAGVSQTPSNKVTEKGKYVELRCDPISGHTALYWYRQSLGQGPEFLIYFQGTGAADDSGLPNDRFFAVRPEGSVSTLKIQRTERGDSAVYLCASSLTGQGGYGYTFGSGTRLTVV.